The TCR beta chain under discussion was sequenced for a study of human T cells and chemical hapten exposure. Looking at the study overall: Donors were sensitized with 2% DPC on the upper inner arm. Small volume differences among pooled libraries mainly caused per-sample TCR yield variation. General study findings and limits: DPC sensitization did not alter TCRs above 1 in 1000 frequency. Large CDR3 similarity clusters arose significantly more often from expanded TCRs than from controls.

A single record per CDR3 protein comes from TCRdb applying MiXCR to the RACE reads. The data contain roughly 150,000 distinct CDR3 sequences, 28% of them seen just once; the ten biggest clones take up about 2.1%. Of note for this clonotype: Its antigen is as yet unknown.

This sample's time point: patch test 3, about 24 weeks after DPC sensitization. Treatment indicated: therapeutic diphenylcyclopropenone sensitization with weekly scalp DPC. The receptor's source is a woman aged 18-29 years with alopecia areata. Some clones in this sample may be carry-over from other donors' samples. The specimen comprised whole blood, sampled in connection with sensitization to the hapten diphenylcyclopropenone (DPC).

The CDR3 spells CSVEGWHKNNEQFF. CDR3 sequence (DNA): TGCAGCGTTGAGGGCTGGCATAAAAACAATGAGCAGTTCTTC. The chain employs TRBV29-1 and TRBJ2-1; no clear D. V lost 3 bases and J lost 5, with 14 bases in between. Germline CDR1 SQVTM, CDR2 ANQGSEA. The CDR3 totals 14 residues.